These 3 T cell receptor beta chains were all obtained from the same sample, sequenced in a study of low-dose radiotherapy and immunotherapy resistance in tumors. Covering alpha and beta chains, TRAV- and TRBV-specific primers were used for the first-strand cDNA. It was with a constant-region primer and a V-primer adapter that TCRs were amplified over around 20 PCR cycles. MiXCR, applied by TCRdb to the reads, yields one record per CDR3 protein. The table records tens of thousands of distinct CDR3 sequences, more than 20% of them present only once. The time point is: after trial treatment. Noted treatment: LDRT plus nivolumab, ipilimumab, low-dose cyclophosphamide and aspirin (RACIN trial). Material: PBMCs, obtained after low-dose radiotherapy plus immunotherapy. These receptors were collected from a female donor with ovarian cancer.

In this sample, this clonotype turned up many times. V and J are TRBV30 and TRBJ2-7, with D perhaps TRBD2 (6 bases). V dropped 7 bases and J dropped 3 bases, with 16 bases sitting between them. CDR1 GTSNPN and CDR2 SVGIG come from the germline V gene (reference sequence). The CDR3 sequence is 13 residues long. The CDR3 spells CASEGVRIYEQYF. DNA for the CDR3: TGTGCCTCGGAGGGCGTCAGGATCTACGAGCAGTACTTC.

The rearrangement uses TRBV12-3 or TRBV12-4 and TRBJ2-1; the D gene is possibly TRBD2 (5 bases). The CDR3 sequence is 13 residues long. V lost 6 bases and J lost 7, with 13 bases in between. The CDR3 DNA is TGTGCCAGCAGGGGTCGGCGGAGGAATGAGCAGTTCTTC. Protein: CASRGRRRNEQFF.

This clonotype was detected ten times or more. The chain joins TRBV3-1 to TRBJ2-7; 11 nucleotides line up with TRBD2. Germline CDR1 reads LGHDT; CDR2 reads YNNKEL (reference sequence). V shed 6 bases and J 3 bases; nucleotides not matched to a gene: 4. There are 14 residues in the CDR3. In DNA form, the CDR3 reads TGTGCCAGCAGAGCTAGCGGGAGGATCTACGAGCAGTACTTC. Protein product: CASRASGRIYEQYF.